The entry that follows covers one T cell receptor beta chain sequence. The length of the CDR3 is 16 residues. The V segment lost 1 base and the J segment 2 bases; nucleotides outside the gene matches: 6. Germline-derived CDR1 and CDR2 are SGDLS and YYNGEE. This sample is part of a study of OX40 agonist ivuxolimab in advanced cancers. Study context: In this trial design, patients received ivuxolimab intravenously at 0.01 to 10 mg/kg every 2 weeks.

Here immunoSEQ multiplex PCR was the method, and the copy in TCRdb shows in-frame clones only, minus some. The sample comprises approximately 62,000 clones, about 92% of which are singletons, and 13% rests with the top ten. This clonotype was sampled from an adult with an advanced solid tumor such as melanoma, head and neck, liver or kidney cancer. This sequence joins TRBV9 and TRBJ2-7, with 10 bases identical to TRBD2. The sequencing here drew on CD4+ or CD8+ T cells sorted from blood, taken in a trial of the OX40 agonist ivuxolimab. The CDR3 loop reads CASSVTGTSVTYEQYF. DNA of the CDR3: TGTGCCAGCAGCGTAACCGGGACTAGCGTAACCTACGAGCAGTACTTC.